These T cell receptor beta chains were read from a single sample in a study of CD8 T cells in ankylosing spondylitis. A single record per CDR3 protein comes from TCRdb applying MiXCR to the 5' RACE reads. The sample consists of 200,000 to 250,000 distinct CDR3 sequences, 32% of them appearing once. Sequenced: blood, either unsorted or a sorted T cell fraction (not recorded which). The receptors shown here come from a male donor with ankylosing spondylitis or in good health (not recorded which). CDR3s include the opening cysteine and the closing phenylalanine or tryptophan. D genes are given only for firm matches. Size tells how often a clone was seen (once, few, many) or the class of an expanded clone, and some rows leave it out.

V gene,J gene,clone size,D gene,CDR3 protein,CDR3 DNA
TRBV7-8,TRBJ2-3,-,-,CASSLAARGDTQYF,TGTGCCAGCAGTCTAGCGGCCAGGGGGGATACGCAGTATTTT
TRBV5-1,TRBJ2-6,-,TRBD1,CASSPGGTGANGLTF,TGCGCCAGCAGCCCAGGGGGTACTGGGGCCAACGGCCTGACTTTC
TRBV12-3/TRBV12-4,TRBJ2-2,-,TRBD1,CASSLAGQSFTGELFF,TGTGCCAGCAGTTTAGCGGGACAGTCCTTCACCGGGGAGCTGTTTTTT
TRBV12-3/TRBV12-4,TRBJ2-5,-,-,CASSSSEGRLYF,TGTGCCAGCAGTTCCTCTGAGGGCAGGTTATACTTC
TRBV12-3/TRBV12-4,TRBJ1-6,-,-,CASTVVQGSPLHF,TGTGCCAGCACCGTGGTACAGGGCTCGCCCCTCCACTTT
TRBV5-1,TRBJ2-1,-,TRBD1,CASSLTGTDYNEQFF,TGCGCCAGCTCCCTAACCGGGACAGATTACAATGAGCAGTTCTTC
TRBV6-5,TRBJ2-3,few,-,CASRRSTDTQYF,TGTGCCAGCAGGCGTAGCACAGATACGCAGTATTTT
TRBV15,TRBJ1-2,-,-,CATSRQPFSSSGENGYTF,TGTGCCACCAGCAGACAACCTTTTTCTTCGAGTGGGGAGAATGGCTACACCTTC
TRBV7-8,TRBJ2-5,once,TRBD2,CASSETSLETQYF,TGTGCCAGCAGCGAGACTAGCTTGGAGACCCAGTACTTC
TRBV20-1,TRBJ1-1,few,-,CSAGGLLTTEAFF,TGCAGTGCGGGAGGCCTTCTAACCACTGAAGCTTTCTTT
TRBV27,TRBJ1-2,many,TRBD1,CASSRDSASGYGYTF,TGTGCCAGCAGCCGGGACAGCGCATCGGGCTATGGCTACACCTTC
TRBV12-3/TRBV12-4,TRBJ2-7,-,-,CASTSQAGTVPLEQYF,TGTGCCAGCACTTCCCAAGCGGGGACAGTCCCTCTGGAGCAGTACTTC
TRBV29-1,TRBJ2-1,many,-,CSVEGSEGSFEEQFF,TGCAGCGTTGAAGGCTCAGAGGGGAGCTTTGAAGAGCAGTTCTTC
TRBV20-1,TRBJ2-3,few,-,CSVPTGIGTDTQYF,TGCAGTGTCCCGACCGGGATTGGGACAGATACGCAGTATTTT
TRBV6-6,TRBJ2-1,-,TRBD1,CASSYDRGDEQFF,TGTGCCAGCAGTTACGACAGGGGCGATGAGCAGTTCTTC
TRBV25-1,TRBJ2-6,-,-,CASSEGSYGANVLTF,TGTGCCAGCAGTGAAGGCAGCTATGGGGCCAACGTCCTGACTTTC